This TCR beta chain was obtained from a study of sequential checkpoint blockade in melanoma. In the study overall: Arm A got nivolumab then ipilimumab; arm B the reverse, 1:1. Maintenance nivolumab came after either treatment sequence.

The table came from immunoSEQ multiplex PCR; TCRdb's copy has only in-frame clones and leaves some out. The sample has about 22,000 clones, roughly 75% seen once; the top ten hold under 20%. This clone showed up just a few times. The treatment here: randomized to nivolumab then ipilimumab (arm A) or the reverse (arm B). Patients had received no earlier DNA-damaging chemotherapy. Live CD3+CD8+ CD19− CD56− cells were sorted from PBMCs. This specimen consisted of CD8+ T cells sorted from blood (inferred from file names), obtained from a patient given nivolumab and ipilimumab in sequence. The TCR comes from a human donor with melanoma.

The CDR3 spells CASSYAFGGAYNEQFF. The CDR3 DNA reads as TGTGCCAGCAGTTACGCGTTTGGGGGGGCCTACAATGAGCAGTTCTTC. The chain recombines TRBV6-5 with TRBJ2-1; 7 nucleotides align to TRBD2. Per the germline V gene, CDR1 is MNHEY and CDR2 is SVGAGI. This CDR3 contains 16 residues. V shed 2 bases, J shed 2 bases, and the junction held 6 bases outside the gene matches.